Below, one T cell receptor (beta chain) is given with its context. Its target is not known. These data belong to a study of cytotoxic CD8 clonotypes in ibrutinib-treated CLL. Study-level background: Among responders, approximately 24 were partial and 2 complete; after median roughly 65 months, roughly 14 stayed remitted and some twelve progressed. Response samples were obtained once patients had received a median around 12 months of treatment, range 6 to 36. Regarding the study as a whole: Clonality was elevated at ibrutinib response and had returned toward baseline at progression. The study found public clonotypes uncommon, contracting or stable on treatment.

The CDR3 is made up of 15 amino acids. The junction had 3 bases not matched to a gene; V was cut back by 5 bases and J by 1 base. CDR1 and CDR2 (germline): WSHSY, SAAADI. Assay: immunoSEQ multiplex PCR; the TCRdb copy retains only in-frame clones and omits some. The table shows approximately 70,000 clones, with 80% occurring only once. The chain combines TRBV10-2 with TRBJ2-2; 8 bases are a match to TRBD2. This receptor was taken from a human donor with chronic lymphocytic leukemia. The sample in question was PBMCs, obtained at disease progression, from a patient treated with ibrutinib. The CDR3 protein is CASSSLAGNTGELFF. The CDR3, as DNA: TGCGCCAGCAGTTCCCTAGCGGGGAACACCGGGGAGCTGTTTTTT.